Below, one TCR beta chain is given with its context. The sample originates from a study of T cells in Graves' hyperthyroidism and ophthalmopathy. V lost 7 bases to trimming and J lost 3 bases, with 10 bases between them. This CDR3 spans 13 amino acids. In germline, CDR1 is SNHLY, CDR2 FYNNEI. Amplification yielded TCR beta CDR3 regions, with RNA transcripts as the source. When the TCR CDR3 underwent first-round RT-PCR, the HTBI primer set was used. From the multiplex PCR reads, TCRdb called clonotypes with MiXCR, one entry per CDR3 protein. The sample shows over 200,000 distinct CDR3 sequences, about 17% of them seen only once.

Sequencing input: blood. This receptor was identified in a man aged 40-55 years with Graves' hyperthyroidism. V and J are TRBV2 and TRBJ1-5; TRBD1 might be the D (5 bases). The CDR3 DNA sequence: TGTGCCAGCACGGTCAGGGTCAATCAGCCCCAGCATTTT. As protein: CASTVRVNQPQHF.